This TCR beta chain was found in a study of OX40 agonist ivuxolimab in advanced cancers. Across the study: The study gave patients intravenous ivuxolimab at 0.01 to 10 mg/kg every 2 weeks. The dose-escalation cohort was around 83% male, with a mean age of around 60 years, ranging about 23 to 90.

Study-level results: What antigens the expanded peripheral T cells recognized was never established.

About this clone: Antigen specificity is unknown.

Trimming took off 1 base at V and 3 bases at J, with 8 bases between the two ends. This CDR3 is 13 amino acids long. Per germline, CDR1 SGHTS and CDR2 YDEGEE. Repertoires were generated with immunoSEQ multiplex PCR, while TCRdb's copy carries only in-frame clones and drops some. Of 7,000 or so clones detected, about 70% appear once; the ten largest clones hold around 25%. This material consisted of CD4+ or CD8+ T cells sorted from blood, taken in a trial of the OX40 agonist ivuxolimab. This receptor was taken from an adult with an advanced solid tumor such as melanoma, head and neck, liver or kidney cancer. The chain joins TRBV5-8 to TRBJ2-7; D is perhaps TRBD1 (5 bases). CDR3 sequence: CASSLTGNYEQYF. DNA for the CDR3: TGTGCCAGCAGCTTGACAGGTAACTACGAGCAGTACTTC.